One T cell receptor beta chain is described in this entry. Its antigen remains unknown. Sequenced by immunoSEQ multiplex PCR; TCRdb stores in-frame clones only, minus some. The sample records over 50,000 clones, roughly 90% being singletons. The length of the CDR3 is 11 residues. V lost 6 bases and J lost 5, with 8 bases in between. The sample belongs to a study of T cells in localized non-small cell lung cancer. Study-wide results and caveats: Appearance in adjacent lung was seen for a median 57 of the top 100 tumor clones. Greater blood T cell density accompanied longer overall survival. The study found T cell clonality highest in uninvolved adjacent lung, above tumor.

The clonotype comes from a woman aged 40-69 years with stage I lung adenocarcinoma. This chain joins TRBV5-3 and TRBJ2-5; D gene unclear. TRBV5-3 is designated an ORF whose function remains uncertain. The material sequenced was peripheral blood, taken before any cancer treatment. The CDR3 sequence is CARTLLETQYF. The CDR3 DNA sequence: TGTGCCAGAACCCTCCTTGAGACCCAGTACTTC.